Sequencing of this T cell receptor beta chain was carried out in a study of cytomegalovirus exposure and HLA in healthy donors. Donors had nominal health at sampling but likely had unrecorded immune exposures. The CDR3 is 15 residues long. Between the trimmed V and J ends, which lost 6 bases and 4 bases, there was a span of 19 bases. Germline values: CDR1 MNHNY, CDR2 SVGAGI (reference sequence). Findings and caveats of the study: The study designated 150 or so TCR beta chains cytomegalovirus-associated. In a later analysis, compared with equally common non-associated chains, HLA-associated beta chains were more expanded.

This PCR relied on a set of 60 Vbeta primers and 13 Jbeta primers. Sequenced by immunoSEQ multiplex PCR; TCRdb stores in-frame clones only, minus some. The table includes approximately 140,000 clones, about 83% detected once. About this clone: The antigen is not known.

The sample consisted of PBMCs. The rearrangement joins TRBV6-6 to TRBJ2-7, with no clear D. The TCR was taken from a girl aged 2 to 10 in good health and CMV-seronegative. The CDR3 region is CASSPKWAGGYEQYF. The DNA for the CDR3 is TGTGCCAGCAGCCCCAAGTGGGCAGGTGGTTACGAGCAGTACTTC.